This T cell receptor (beta chain) was retrieved from a study of metastatic and nonmetastatic thyroid tumors. Study details: Patients with malignant and benign thyroid disease provided blood and tumor or nodule tissue, whose repertoires were compared.

The ends were cut back, 2 bases at V and 3 bases at J, with 8 bases in the middle. This CDR3 has 15 residues. CDR1 SSHAT and CDR2 FNYEAQ come from the germline V gene (reference sequence). Remarks on this clone: Its antigen is unidentified.

Source study methods: A classifier of distant metastasis in papillary thyroid cancer was built from CDR3 differences (across clinicopathological groups). TCRdb re-called clones via MiXCR from the PCR reads. These V and J calls rely on TCRdb rather than the paper's analysis. The sample contains 40,000 to 45,000 clones, about 16% of which appear only once. Points from the study as a whole: The reported finding was significantly higher TCR beta diversity in malignant thyroid tumors relative to benign nodules, in blood and tumor.

Treatment of any kind had been given to no patient before thyroid surgery. Sample: blood. The chain uses TRBV7-7 and TRBJ2-6; D not resolved. The receptor comes from a female donor with papillary thyroid cancer or a benign thyroid nodule (not recorded which). Some clones in this sample may be carry-over from other donors' samples. CDR3 bases: TGTGCCAGCAGCTTATACCAAGGTGGGGCCAACGTCCTGACTTTC. Translation: CASSLYQGGANVLTF.